This T cell receptor (beta chain) was captured by sequencing in a study of graft-versus-host responses after intestinal transplantation. Looking at the study overall: Recipients underwent multivisceral, liver-intestinal, or isolated intestinal transplants. The whole recipient group had anti-thymocyte globulin induction followed by tacrolimus and steroids for roughly three years.

CDR1 is MDHEN, CDR2 SYDVKM, per germline. This CDR3 contains 14 residues. Whole-study findings and limits: The study found high graft-versus-host to host-versus-graft clonal ratios in allografts of patients with graft-donor T cell macrochimerism. Detection of GvH clones occurred in recipient marrow, and some had their first appearance in ileum or blood.

Here immunoSEQ multiplex PCR was the method, and the copy in TCRdb shows in-frame clones only, minus some. Among about 26,000 clones listed, 82% were seen once. Comment on this clone: Its target is unknown. One junction end does not reproduce the germline sequence, and a read error may be involved.

This receptor was taken from a human donor who received an intestinal transplant. The sample here was unstimulated CD4+ T cells sorted from spleen or lymph node cells, taken before intestinal transplant. The chain has TRBV28 and TRBJ1-5; a possible D gene is TRBD1 (5 bases). In DNA, the CDR3 is TGTGCCAGCAGTTCACCGACAGAGTATCATCCCCAGCATTTT. It translates to CASSSPTEYHPQHF.